The sample holds many counts of the clone carrying this T cell receptor (beta chain). Its antigen is undetermined. Diagnosis rested on symptoms, serum thyroxine and TRAb, thyroid ultrasound, and orbital computed tomography. Researchers took RNA transcripts and amplified the TCR beta CDR3 regions from them. HTBI primers drove first-round RT-PCR of the TCR CDR3. TCRdb called the multiplex PCR reads again in MiXCR, with one record for every CDR3 protein. Here the sample spans under 350,000 distinct CDR3 sequences, approximately 14% being singletons. These data originate in a study of T cells in Graves' hyperthyroidism and ophthalmopathy. In the study overall: Upon initial diagnosis and before any treatment, peripheral blood was collected.

Trimming pared 5 bases from V and 2 bases from J, leaving 10 bases between. Germline V gene sequence: CDR1 KGHSH, CDR2 LQKENI. This CDR3 is built from 13 residues. Study-wide points: Ophthalmopathy was distinguished from stable hyperthyroidism by 13 V-J signatures. Among clonotypes expanded in thyroid above 0.001, most were also found in blood.

The TCR was taken from a middle-aged woman with Graves' ophthalmopathy. The chain couples TRBV18 to TRBJ2-7, with D uncertain. The sample comprised blood. The CDR3 region is CASSSQETYEQYF. CDR3 DNA sequence: TGTGCCAGCTCAAGCCAAGAAACCTACGAGCAGTACTTC.